The T cell receptor beta chain under discussion was sequenced for a study of blood T cell repertoires in COVID-19 (dated by TCRdb to the early 2020s). With respect to the entire study: Collaborator samples came from the United States, Italy and Spain and covered acute and convalescent phases of COVID-19. The material from the prospective study consisted of cDNA or gDNA derived from T cells, B-cell-depleted T cells, or PBMCs. Deeply sampled blood TCRbeta repertoires from subjects exposed to, actively infected with, or recovered from COVID-19 were included in the dataset. The repertoires were released in a freely available public database meant as a resource for research on the immune response to SARS-CoV-2. The samples were drawn from two sources: the first 160 participants of the ongoing ImmuneRACE study, and some 1,300 subjects contributed by 6 global collaborators. Nearly every sample came with metadata listing a de-identified subject ID, COVID-19 status, age in years and sex. Where HLA class I and class II types were available, the types were taken from metadata supplied by the sample provider, not from assay-based typing.

Whole blood was collected in K2EDTA tubes by collaborating institutions according to the institutions' own protocols. Collaborator samples were shipped for TCRbeta analysis as frozen whole blood, isolated PBMCs, or DNA extracted from either sample type. Trimming leaves V shorter by 3 bases and J shorter by 4 bases, with the junction holding 3 bases beyond the gene matches. Reading from cysteine to phenylalanine, the CDR3 counts 14 amino acids. Just CDR3 DNA is preserved here, 42 bases in frame from base 1. CDR1 and CDR2, per the germline V gene, are SGHDN and FVKESK. General conclusions and limits of the study: The amount of clinical and demographic metadata varied by source and participant and was provided uncurated.

With respect to this clone: Its antigen is not yet known. No qualities accompany the bases; no much larger clone lies one base away.

TCRbeta CDR3 regions were amplified from genomic DNA by means of the immunoSEQ Assay, a bias-controlled multiplex PCR. As for the authors' bioinformatics: Nucleated cell counts per sample were estimated from amplification of reference gene primers within the assay. To quantify the absolute abundance of each unique TCRbeta CDR3 rearrangement, sequence reads were collapsed and filtered. Productive Simpson clonality was computed per sample as the square root of Simpson's diversity index over productive rearrangements. This is the immuneACCESS table as TCRdb keeps it, with only in-frame sequences that have V and J called. A part of the clones is gone; compared with another copy, unresolved V genes explain less than half, and the rest is unexplained. V and J calls and clone size are copied from that table; D and trimming were computed from the DNA. Across this sample there are approximately 250,000 clones, with approximately 89% seen only once. Approximately 9.7% of the sample comes from the top ten.

This sequence originates from a man between 40 and 49 years old with active or convalescent COVID-19. The specimen sequenced was peripheral blood. Recombination connected TRBV14 to TRBJ1-5; TRBD1 lines up with 7 middle nucleotides. The CDR3 protein: CASSQTGSNQPQHF. The DNA sequence is as follows: TGTGCCAGCAGCCAGACAGGGAGTAATCAGCCCCAGCATTTT.